This T cell receptor beta chain was found in a study of blood T cell repertoires in COVID-19. Study context: Material from acute and convalescent COVID-19 was sourced from the United States, Italy and Spain. Sample material is recorded as cDNA or gDNA derived from T cells, B-cell-depleted T cells, or PBMCs.

The CDR3 consists of 14 residues. Germline V gene sequence: CDR1 LNHDA, CDR2 SQIVND (reference sequence). Trimming shortened V by 3 bases and J by 6 bases, and 12 bases separated the two germline ends. Authors' data handling: Amplification of reference gene primers was used by the study to estimate nucleated cell counts. Profiling relied on immunoSEQ multiplex PCR, and the TCRdb table lists in-frame clones only, not all of them. Clone size and V and J calls were adopted from that table, with D and trimming inferred from the DNA. The profile shows over 200,000 clones, around 90% of them singletons. The chain links TRBV19 to TRBJ1-3; weak D call: TRBD1 (5 bases). This clonotype was sampled from a human donor in a cohort sampled during active COVID-19. Sequencing was done on a sample of peripheral blood. For the CDR3, the DNA is TGTGCCAGTAGTATTACCAGGGATCTAAACACCATATATTTT. Translated, it gives CASSITRDLNTIYF. The complete variable domain, with remaining parts taken from reference TRBV19 and TRBJ1-3, reads DGGITQSPKYLFRKEGQNVTLSCEQNLNHDAMYWYRQDPGQGLRLIYYSQIVNDFQKGDIAEGYSVSREKKESFPLTVTSAQKNPTAFYLCASSITRDLNTIYFGEGSWLTVV.